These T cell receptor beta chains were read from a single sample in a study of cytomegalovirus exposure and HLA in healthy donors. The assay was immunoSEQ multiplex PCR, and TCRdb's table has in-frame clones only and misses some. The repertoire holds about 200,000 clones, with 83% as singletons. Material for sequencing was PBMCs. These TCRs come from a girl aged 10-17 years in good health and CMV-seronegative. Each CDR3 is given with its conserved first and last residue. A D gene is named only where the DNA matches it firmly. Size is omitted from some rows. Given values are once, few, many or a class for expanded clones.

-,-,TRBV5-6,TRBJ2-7,CASSLAAYEQYF,TGTGCCAGCAGCCTTGCAGCGTACGAGCAGTACTTC
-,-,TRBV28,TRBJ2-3,CASTTRRGLMHTQYF,TGTGCCAGCACCACGCGGCGGGGTCTTATGCATACGCAGTATTTT
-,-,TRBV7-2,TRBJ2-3,CASSFRYFSTDTQYF,TGTGCCAGCAGCTTTAGATACTTTAGCACAGATACGCAGTATTTT
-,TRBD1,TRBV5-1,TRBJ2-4,CASSLRQGLAKNIQYF,TGCGCCAGCAGCCTACGACAGGGTTTAGCCAAAAACATTCAGTACTTC
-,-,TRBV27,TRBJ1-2,CASSLGRGDYGYTF,TGTGCCAGCAGTTTGGGTAGGGGTGACTATGGCTACACCTTC
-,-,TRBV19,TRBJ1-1,CASIPSGGEAFF,TGTGCCAGTATCCCTAGTGGAGGTGAAGCTTTCTTT
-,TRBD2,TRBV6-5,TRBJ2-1,CASSSPGLAGMGEQFF,TGTGCCAGCAGTTCCCCGGGACTAGCGGGAATGGGTGAGCAGTTCTTC
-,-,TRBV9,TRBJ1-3,CASSAALQGGNTIYF,TGTGCCAGCAGCGCGGCTTTACAGGGTGGAAACACCATATATTTT
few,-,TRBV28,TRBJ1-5,CASSSAGTYQPQHF,TGTGCCAGCAGTTCGGCGGGGACCTATCAGCCCCAGCATTTT
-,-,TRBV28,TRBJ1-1,CASTRGVGTVNTEAFF,TGTGCCAGCACCCGGGGAGTCGGTACCGTGAACACTGAAGCTTTCTTT
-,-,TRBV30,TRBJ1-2,CASLQGNYGYTF,TGTGCCTCCCTACAGGGAAACTATGGCTACACCTTC
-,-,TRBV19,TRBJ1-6,CATQRQNNSPLHF,TGTGCCACCCAGCGACAGAATAATTCACCCCTCCACTTT
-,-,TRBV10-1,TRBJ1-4,CASNLRSANEKLFF,TGCGCCAGCAATCTCAGGTCTGCTAATGAAAAACTGTTTTTT
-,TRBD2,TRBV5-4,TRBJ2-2,CASSYQSGVVPGELFF,TGTGCCAGCAGCTATCAAAGCGGGGTCGTTCCCGGGGAGCTGTTTTTT
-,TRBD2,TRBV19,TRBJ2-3,CASRTSGSTDTQYF,TGTGCCAGTAGGACTAGCGGAAGCACAGATACGCAGTATTTT
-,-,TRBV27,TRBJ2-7,CASKGLAAYEQYF,TGTGCCAGCAAGGGACTGGCCGCCTACGAGCAGTACTTC
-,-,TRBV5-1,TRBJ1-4,CASRPGIFPASNEKLFF,TGCGCCAGCCGACCGGGGATCTTCCCAGCCTCTAATGAAAAACTGTTTTTT
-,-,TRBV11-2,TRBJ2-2,CASAGVSGGELFF,TGTGCCAGCGCCGGGGTTAGTGGCGGGGAGCTGTTTTTT
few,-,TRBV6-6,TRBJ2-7,CASSYRDTRSYEQYF,TGTGCCAGCAGCTACCGGGACACTCGCTCCTACGAGCAGTACTTC
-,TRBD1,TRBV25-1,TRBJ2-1,CASSVYRGNNEQFF,TGTGCCAGCAGTGTATACAGGGGTAACAATGAGCAGTTCTTC
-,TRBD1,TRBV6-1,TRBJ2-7,CASSGGGTGEAEQYF,TGTGCCAGCAGTGGAGGAGGGACAGGGGAAGCCGAGCAGTACTTC
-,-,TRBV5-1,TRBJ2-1,CASSVRGTHNEQFF,TGCGCCAGCAGCGTCCGGGGGACTCACAATGAGCAGTTCTTC
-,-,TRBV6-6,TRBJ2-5,CASRQTGGPSETQYF,TGTGCCAGCAGACAAACCGGGGGGCCTAGTGAGACCCAGTACTTC
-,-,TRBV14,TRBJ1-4,CASSQATKPRGSDATNEKLFF,TGTGCCAGCAGCCAGGCGACTAAACCGAGGGGGTCGGATGCAACTAATGAAAAACTGTTTTTT
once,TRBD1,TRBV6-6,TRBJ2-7,CASSLTGGTYEQYF,TGTGCCAGCAGTCTTACAGGGGGTACCTACGAGCAGTACTTC
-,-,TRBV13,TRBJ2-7,CASTLAPSYEQYF,TGTGCCAGCACACTAGCTCCTTCCTACGAGCAGTACTTC
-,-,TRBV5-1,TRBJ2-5,CASSPTGGAETQYF,TGCGCCAGCAGCCCTACAGGGGGGGCGGAGACCCAGTACTTC
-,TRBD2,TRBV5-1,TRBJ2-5,CASSFSGKETQYF,TGCGCCAGCAGCTTTAGCGGGAAGGAGACCCAGTACTTC
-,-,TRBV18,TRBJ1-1,CASSPDSTNTEAFF,TGTGCCAGCTCACCTGACAGTACAAACACTGAAGCTTTCTTT
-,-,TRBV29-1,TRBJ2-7,CSVDGGDNEYEQYF,TGCAGCGTTGATGGGGGGGACAACGAGTACGAGCAGTACTTC
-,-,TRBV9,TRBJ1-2,CASSPDSGYGYTF,TGTGCCAGCAGCCCGGACAGTGGCTATGGCTACACCTTC
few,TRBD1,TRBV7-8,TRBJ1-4,CASSLRTGANEKLFF,TGTGCCAGCAGCTTAAGGACAGGGGCAAATGAAAAACTGTTTTTT
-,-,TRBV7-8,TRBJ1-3,CASSPVIGSGNTIYF,TGTGCCAGCAGCCCAGTGATCGGGTCAGGAAACACCATATATTTT
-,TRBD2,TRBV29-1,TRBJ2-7,CSVVRRGGSSYEQYF,TGCAGCGTTGTGCGTCGGGGGGGCAGCTCCTACGAGCAGTACTTC
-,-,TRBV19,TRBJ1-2,CASIDPMKGGYGYTF,TGTGCCAGTATCGACCCTATGAAAGGGGGCTATGGCTACACCTTC
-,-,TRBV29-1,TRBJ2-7,CSVEASSSRSSYEQYF,TGCAGCGTTGAAGCCAGCTCTAGCCGGAGCTCCTACGAGCAGTACTTC
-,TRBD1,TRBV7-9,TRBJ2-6,CASSPTGSGGANVLTF,TGTGCCAGCAGCCCGACAGGGTCGGGTGGGGCCAACGTCCTGACTTTC
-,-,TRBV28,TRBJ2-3,CASSYSLRVSTDTQYF,TGTGCCAGCAGCTACTCTTTGCGAGTTAGCACAGATACGCAGTATTTT
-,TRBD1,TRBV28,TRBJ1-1,CASSSHTGGRDTEAFF,TGTGCCAGCAGTTCTCATACAGGGGGCAGAGACACTGAAGCTTTCTTT
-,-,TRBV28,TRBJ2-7,CASRVIGTELAHEQYF,TGTGCCAGCAGAGTTATTGGAACCGAACTAGCCCACGAGCAGTACTTC
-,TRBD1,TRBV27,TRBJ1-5,CASSPDRGDQPQHF,TGTGCCAGCAGCCCGGACAGGGGTGATCAGCCCCAGCATTTT
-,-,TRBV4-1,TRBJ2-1,CASSQDPGGRGDEQFF,TGCGCCAGCAGCCAAGATCCGGGGGGCAGGGGCGATGAGCAGTTCTTC